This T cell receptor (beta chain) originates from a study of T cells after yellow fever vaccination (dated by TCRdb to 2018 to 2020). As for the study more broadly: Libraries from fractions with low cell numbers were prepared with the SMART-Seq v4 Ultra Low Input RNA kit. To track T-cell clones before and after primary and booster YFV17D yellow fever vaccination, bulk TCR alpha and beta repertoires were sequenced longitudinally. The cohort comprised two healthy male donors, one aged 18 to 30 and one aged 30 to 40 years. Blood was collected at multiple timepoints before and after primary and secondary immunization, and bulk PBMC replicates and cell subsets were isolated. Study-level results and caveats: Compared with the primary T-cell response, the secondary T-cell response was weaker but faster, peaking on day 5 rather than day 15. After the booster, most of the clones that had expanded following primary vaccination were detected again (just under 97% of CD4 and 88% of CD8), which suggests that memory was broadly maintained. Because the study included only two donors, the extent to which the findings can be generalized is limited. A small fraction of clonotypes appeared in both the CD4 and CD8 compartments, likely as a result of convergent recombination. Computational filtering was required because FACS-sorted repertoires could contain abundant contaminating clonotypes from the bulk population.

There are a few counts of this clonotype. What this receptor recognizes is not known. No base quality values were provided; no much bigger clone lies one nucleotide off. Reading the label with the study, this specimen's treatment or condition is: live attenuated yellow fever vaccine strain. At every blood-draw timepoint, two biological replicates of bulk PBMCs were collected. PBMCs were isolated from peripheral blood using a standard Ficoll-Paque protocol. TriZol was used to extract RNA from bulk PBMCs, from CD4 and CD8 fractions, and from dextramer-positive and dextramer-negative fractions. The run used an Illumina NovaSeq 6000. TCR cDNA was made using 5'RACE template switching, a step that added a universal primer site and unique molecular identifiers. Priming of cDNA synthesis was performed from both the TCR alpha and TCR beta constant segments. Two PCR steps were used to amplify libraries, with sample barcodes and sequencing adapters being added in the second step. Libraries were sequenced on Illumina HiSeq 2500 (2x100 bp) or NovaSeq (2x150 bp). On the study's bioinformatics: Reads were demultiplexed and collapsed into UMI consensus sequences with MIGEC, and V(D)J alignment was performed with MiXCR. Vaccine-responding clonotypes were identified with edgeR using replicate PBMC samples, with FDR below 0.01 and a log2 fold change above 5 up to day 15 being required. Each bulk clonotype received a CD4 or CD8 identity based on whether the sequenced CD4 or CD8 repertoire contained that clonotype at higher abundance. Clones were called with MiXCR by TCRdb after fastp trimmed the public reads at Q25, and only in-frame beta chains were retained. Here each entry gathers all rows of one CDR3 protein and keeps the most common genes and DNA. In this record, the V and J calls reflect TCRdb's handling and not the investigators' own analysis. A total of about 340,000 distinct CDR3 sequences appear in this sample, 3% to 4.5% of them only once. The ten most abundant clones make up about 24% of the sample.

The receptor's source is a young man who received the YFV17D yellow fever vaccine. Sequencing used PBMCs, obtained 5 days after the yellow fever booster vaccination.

The DNA sequence reads TGCGCCAGCAGCTTAATGGGGGACGGAGATAATGAAAAACTGTTTTTT. Its translation is CASSLMGDGDNEKLFF. Here the chain combines TRBV5-1 and TRBJ1-4; matching of 5 bases hints at TRBD1 as the D gene. The CDR1 and CDR2 encoded by the germline V gene are SGHRS and YFSETQ. The germline ends are 15 bases apart after V is trimmed by 2 bases and J by 4 bases. From the cysteine up to the phenylalanine, the CDR3 has a length of 16 residues. Of the read, only the CDR3 DNA is kept; its 48 bases are in frame from base 1.